A single TCR beta chain is shown here with its context. Its antigen is not known. Germline loops: CDR1 SGHRS, CDR2 YFSETQ. The CDR3 has 17 amino acids. V dropped 4 bases and J dropped 0; count of bases not matched to a gene: 6. The data belong to a study of cytomegalovirus exposure and HLA in healthy donors. Both 60 Vbeta primers and 13 Jbeta primers went into the PCR. Produced via immunoSEQ multiplex PCR; TCRdb's table is partial and in-frame only. In the table there are some 190,000 clones, more than 75% of which are singletons. General study results and limits: Available immune exposure information was restricted to CMV serostatus only. Researchers counted roughly 150 TCR beta chains as cytomegalovirus-associated. In a later analysis, CMV-associated beta chains were mostly HLA-associated, it appeared.

J is TRBJ2-3 and V is TRBV5-1, with TRBD2 identical over 12 bases. The sequence was obtained from a woman aged 25-40 years in good health and CMV-seropositive. Source material: PBMCs. This chain's CDR3 is CASSPTSGGPSTDTQYF. Written as DNA, the CDR3 is TGCGCCAGCAGCCCTACTAGCGGGGGGCCCAGCACAGATACGCAGTATTTT.